This T cell receptor (beta chain) originates from a study of blood T cell repertoires in COVID-19. For the study at large: COVID-19 samples collected from the United States, Italy and Spain covered acute and convalescent phases.

Here immunoSEQ multiplex PCR was the method, and the copy in TCRdb shows in-frame clones only, minus some. The sample has more than 85,000 clones, less than 75% seen once. The CDR3 sequence is 15 residues long. V shed 6 bases and J 7 bases; nucleotides not matched to a gene: 9. Germline V gene data show CDR1 as SEHNR and CDR2 as FQNEAQ (reference sequence). This receptor was identified in an older woman with acute or convalescent COVID-19. The material sequenced was peripheral blood. V gene TRBV7-9 combines with J gene TRBJ2-2; 9 bases are shared with TRBD1. CDR3 residues: CASSSQGAKGGELFF. The CDR3, as DNA: TGTGCCAGCAGTTCACAGGGGGCTAAAGGCGGGGAGCTGTTTTTT.